The entry below gives a single TCR beta chain sequence along with its context. The CDR3 has 17 amino acids. V lost 1 base to trimming and J lost 3 bases; unmatched junction nucleotides: 10. Germline CDR1 reads ENHRY; CDR2 reads SYGVKD. Cohorts were determined from participant-reported clinical history. As processed by the authors: Reference gene primers were amplified, and this amplification served to estimate nucleated cell counts. The method was immunoSEQ multiplex PCR; TCRdb's version includes in-frame clones alone and lacks a portion of them. V, J and clone size are those of that table, while D and trimming were read from the DNA. The sample has approximately 140,000 clones, more than 70% seen once; the top ten hold about 5.5%. The data derive from a study of blood T cell repertoires in COVID-19.

The source material was PBMCs or T cells enriched from blood (not recorded which). The rearrangement links TRBV10-3 to TRBJ1-1, with 8 bases identical to TRBD1. The receptor was derived from a man in his forties or fifties with acute COVID-19. Written as DNA, the CDR3 is TGTGCCATCAGTGAGTTACAGGGGGGGAGTTACGACACTGAAGCTTTCTTT. Encoded protein: CAISELQGGSYDTEAFF.